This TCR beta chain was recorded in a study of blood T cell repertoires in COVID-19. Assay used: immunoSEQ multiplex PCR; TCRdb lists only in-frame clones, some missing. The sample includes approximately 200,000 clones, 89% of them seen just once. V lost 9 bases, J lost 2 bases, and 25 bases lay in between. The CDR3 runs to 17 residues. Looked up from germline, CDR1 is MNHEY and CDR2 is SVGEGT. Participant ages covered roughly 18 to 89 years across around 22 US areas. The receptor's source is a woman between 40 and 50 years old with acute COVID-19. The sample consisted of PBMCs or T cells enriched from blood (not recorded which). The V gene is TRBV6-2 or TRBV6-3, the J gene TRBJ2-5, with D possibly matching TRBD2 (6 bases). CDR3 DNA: TGTGCCAGTAACCCTTGGCGGGGACCAACCTTTCAAGAGACCCAGTACTTC. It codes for CASNPWRGPTFQETQYF.